The 14 T cell receptor beta chains below come from one sample, sequenced in a study of T cell responses to AZD1222 COVID-19 vaccine. Profiled with immunoSEQ multiplex PCR; TCRdb holds only in-frame clones, not every one. Here the sample spans about 150,000 clones, 75% to 90% being singletons. The sequencing used peripheral blood, collected on day 0 of AZD1222 vaccination. The origin of the receptors is an adult in good health.

The chain links TRBV7-8 to TRBJ1-4, with D hard to call. The CDR3 is made up of 12 amino acids. Germline V gene data show CDR1 as SGHVS and CDR2 as FQNEAQ. V was clipped by 6 bases and J by 11 bases, with 13 bases between them. CDR3 in amino acids: CASSLETFKLFF. CDR3 DNA sequence: TGTGCCAGCAGTCTAGAAACGTTCAAACTGTTTTTT.

The chain recombines TRBV6-5 with TRBJ1-2; D unresolved. The CDR3 sequence is 15 residues long. CDR1 is MNHEY and CDR2 is SVGAGI in the germline V gene. Deletions cut 4 bases from V and 7 bases from J, with 19 bases between. CDR3 residues: CASSSAEGSFLGYTF. DNA for the CDR3: TGTGCCAGCAGTTCTGCCGAGGGATCCTTTCTTGGCTACACCTTC.

The rearrangement uses TRBV11-3 and TRBJ2-3; unclear D gene. Trimming left V 2 bases short and J 2 bases short, with 8 bases between. The germline CDR1 and CDR2 sequences are SGHNT and YENEEA. This CDR3 comprises 14 residues. The CDR3 coding sequence is TGTGCCAGCAGCTTAACGCCTTCCACAGATACGCAGTATTTT. Translated, it gives CASSLTPSTDTQYF.

The chain uses TRBV7-6 and TRBJ2-2; TRBD2 aligns across 8 bases. CDR1 and CDR2 from the germline V gene are SGHVS and FNYEAQ. Trimming took 5 bases from V and 5 from J; bases not matched to a gene: 13. The CDR3 sequence is 17 residues long. The CDR3 sequence is CASSLPDGGGWTGELFF. CDR3 nucleotides: TGTGCCAGCAGCCTTCCTGACGGGGGGGGGTGGACCGGGGAGCTGTTTTTT.

The rearrangement links TRBV13 to TRBJ1-2; no reliable D call. Trimming shortened V by 5 bases and J by 2 bases, and 12 bases separated the two germline ends. The CDR3 extends over 14 amino acids. Germline values: CDR1 PRHDT, CDR2 FYEKMQ (reference sequence). The CDR3 region is CASSPTRGNYGYTF. The CDR3 nucleotides read TGTGCCAGCAGCCCCACGCGGGGAAACTATGGCTACACCTTC.

The genes are TRBV10-3 and TRBJ1-5; 7 nucleotides match TRBD1. Germline CDR1 is ENHRY and CDR2 is SYGVKD. Losses at the gene ends were 0 bases for V and 1 base for J; bases not matched to a gene: 0. The CDR3 runs 15 residues. CDR3 bases: TGTGCCATCAGTGAGTCGACAGGGAGCAATCAGCCCCAGCATTTT. The encoded protein is CAISESTGSNQPQHF.

The V and J genes are TRBV6-5 and TRBJ1-4; 7 bases align to TRBD1. The CDR3 loop spans 15 amino acids. With V trimmed by 5 bases and J by 7 bases, 10 bases remained unmatched. CDR1 and CDR2 (germline): MNHEY, SVGAGI. The CDR3 here is CASSQQGRRAEKLFF. For the CDR3, the DNA is TGTGCCAGCAGTCAACAGGGGAGGCGGGCTGAAAAACTGTTTTTT.

The V call is TRBV7-9, the J call TRBJ1-2, with 8 bases that match TRBD1. Germline V lookup: CDR1 SEHNR, CDR2 FQNEAQ (reference sequence). This CDR3 has 16 amino acids. Trimming at V came to 1 base and at J to 4 bases, leaving 8 bases not matched to a gene. Here the CDR3 reads CASSLGAGGIVYGYTF. CDR3 coding DNA: TGTGCCAGCAGCTTAGGGGCAGGGGGCATCGTCTATGGCTACACCTTC.

This chain joins TRBV7-2 and TRBJ2-7; 11 bases agree with TRBD2. Looked up from germline, CDR1 is SGHTA and CDR2 is FQGNSA. V lost 3 bases and J lost 2; bases outside the gene matches: 3. CDR3 length: 15 amino acids. The CDR3 sequence: CASSFFSGGAYEQYF. The DNA of the CDR3 is TGTGCCAGCAGCTTTTTTAGCGGGGGGGCCTACGAGCAGTACTTC.

The chain joins TRBV5-8 to TRBJ1-2; D is perhaps TRBD1 (5 bases). This CDR3 spans 16 amino acids. CDR1 and CDR2 from the germline V gene are SGHTS and YDEGEE. V lost 6 bases and J lost 4, with 22 bases in between. The CDR3 region has the DNA TGTGCCAGCACCCGAGGCGAGGGGACCCGACCCTATGGCTACACCTTC. This translates into CASTRGEGTRPYGYTF.

The rearrangement links TRBV30 to TRBJ2-2; D unclear. The germline V gene encodes CDR1 GTSNPN and CDR2 SVGIG (reference sequence). The V and J ends lost 0 bases and 5 bases respectively, with 13 bases between them. The CDR3 is 15 amino acids. The CDR3 DNA follows: TGTGCCTGGAGTGTTGTGCAGTTGGGGACCGGGGAGCTGTTTTTT. This translates into CAWSVVQLGTGELFF.

This chain connects TRBV4-1 to TRBJ1-2, with D perhaps TRBD1 (6 bases). Looked up from germline, CDR1 is MGHRA and CDR2 is YSYEKL. V lost 3 bases, J lost 4 bases, and 18 bases lay in between. The CDR3 length is 16 residues. The CDR3 DNA sequence: TGCGCCAGCAGCCAGTCAGGACAGTCGGGGCTCTATGGCTACACCTTC. The encoded protein is CASSQSGQSGLYGYTF.

The chain uses TRBV7-6 and TRBJ2-6, with D perhaps TRBD2 (5 bases). CDR1 and CDR2 from the germline V gene are SGHVS and FNYEAQ. V lost 4 bases, J lost 4 bases, and 14 bases lay in between. This CDR3 is 16 amino acids long. The CDR3 nucleotides read TGTGCCAGCAGCTCAGACGGGGTTTGGGGGGCCAACGTCCTGACTTTC. Protein: CASSSDGVWGANVLTF.

The rearrangement uses TRBV5-6 and TRBJ1-2; unclear D gene. This CDR3 is 15 amino acids long. CDR1 is SGHDT, CDR2 YYEEEE, per germline. The germline V and J ends were trimmed by 2 bases and 3 bases, with 14 bases remaining between them. This CDR3 is CASSFFNREDYGYTF. The CDR3 DNA follows: TGTGCCAGCAGCTTTTTTAATCGGGAGGACTATGGCTACACCTTC.